Reported below is one T cell receptor (beta chain). What it binds is not known. This entry is derived from a study of CD8+CD57+ T cells in acquired aplastic anemia. Study-level results: CD8+ Simpson's diversity did not differ significantly between patients and controls. Common to patients and controls were 25 to 30 CD8+ CDR3 sequences.

Investigators profiled TCR beta VDJ and CDR3 from genomic DNA template. TCRdb re-called the reads with MiXCR, one entry per CDR3 protein. Among 200,000 to 250,000 distinct CDR3 sequences listed, under 55% were seen once. This CDR3 is built from 15 residues. The V gene lost 5 bases and the J gene lost 8 bases, with 19 bases spanning the gap. The germline CDR1 and CDR2 sequences are MDHEN and SYDVKM. For sequencing, patients were chosen who had shown expansion of CD8+CD57+ cells by flow cytometry. Among the patients, none had received any therapy at the time of blood sampling. The rearrangement joins TRBV28 to TRBJ1-3; D may be TRBD1 (5 bases). This TCR was recovered from a human donor with aplastic anemia. The specimen was sorted CD4+, CD8+, or CD8+CD57+ T cells (not recorded which) from PBMCs. The chain's CDR3 is CASSPRGRLWDTIYF. The CDR3 coding sequence is TGTGCCAGCAGTCCCCGGGGCAGGCTGTGGGACACCATATATTTT.